These T cell receptor beta chains were read from a single sample in a study of T cell responses to AZD1222 COVID-19 vaccine. Method: immunoSEQ multiplex PCR; TCRdb's copy keeps in-frame clones and lacks some. Found here are about 150,000 clones, about nine tenths of them singletons; the top ten hold 18%. Sequencing was performed on peripheral blood, taken on day 0 of AZD1222 vaccination. These receptors came from an adult in good health. The CDR3 runs from the conserved cysteine through the conserved F or W. The D gene is left open where the match is weak. Clone size appears in some rows only: once, few, many, or a class for an expanded clone.

CASSPRDRGNEKLFF | TGTGCCAGCTCACCCCGGGACAGGGGGAATGAAAAACTGTTTTTT | TRBJ1-4 | TRBV18 | NA | TRBD1
CASSLLSGQDSPLHF | TGTGCCAGCAGCTTACTATCAGGTCAGGATTCACCCCTCCACTTT | TRBJ1-6 | TRBV7-9 | NA | NA
CARATSGPQHF | TGTGCCAGGGCGACCTCGGGGCCCCAGCATTTT | TRBJ1-5 | TRBV21-1 | NA | NA
CATSDPRTGGNSPLHF | TGTGCCACCAGTGACCCAAGGACAGGCGGTAATTCACCCCTCCACTTT | TRBJ1-6 | TRBV24-1 | NA | TRBD1
CASSPLGNSPLHF | TGTGCCAGCAGCCCCCTAGGGAATTCACCCCTCCACTTT | TRBJ1-6 | TRBV9 | once | NA
CASSPISGKLEETQYF | TGTGCCAGCAGCCCCATTAGCGGGAAATTGGAGGAGACCCAGTACTTC | TRBJ2-5 | TRBV7-9 | NA | TRBD2
CASSLANGGDVAFF | TGCGCCAGCAGCTTGGCCAACGGGGGGGATGTAGCTTTCTTT | TRBJ1-1 | TRBV5-1 | once | NA
CASSLGGNEQFF | TGTGCCAGCAGCTTGGGAGGTAATGAGCAGTTCTTC | TRBJ2-1 | TRBV5-4 | NA | NA
CATAGPLGREQYF | TGTGCCACCGCGGGCCCCTTGGGACGCGAGCAGTACTTC | TRBJ2-7 | TRBV2 | NA | NA
CASTYTNPGQGAYEQYF | TGCGCCAGCACCTATACAAATCCGGGACAGGGGGCCTACGAGCAGTACTTC | TRBJ2-7 | TRBV4-1 | NA | TRBD1
CASINPLEGYTF | TGTGCCAGCATCAACCCCCTGGAGGGCTACACCTTC | TRBJ1-2 | TRBV11-3 | NA | NA
CASSLSILEEKLFF | TGTGCCAGCAGTTTATCGATATTAGAAGAAAAACTGTTTTTT | TRBJ1-4 | TRBV27 | NA | NA
CASSVHTNTEAFF | TGTGCCAGTAGTGTACATACGAACACTGAAGCTTTCTTT | TRBJ1-1 | TRBV19 | NA | NA
CATSRVGTGGTEQYF | TGTGCCACCAGCAGAGTCGGGACAGGGGGGACCGAGCAGTACTTC | TRBJ2-7 | TRBV15 | NA | TRBD1
CAISEPRTVNQPQHF | TGTGCCATCAGTGAGCCCCGGACAGTTAATCAGCCCCAGCATTTT | TRBJ1-5 | TRBV10-3 | NA | NA
CASSLIGVLPTEQYF | TGTGCCAGCAGCTTAATAGGGGTCCTTCCTACCGAGCAGTACTTC | TRBJ2-7 | TRBV5-6 | NA | NA
CASKRNPGSNEQYF | TGTGCCAGCAAGAGAAATCCGGGGTCTAACGAGCAGTACTTC | TRBJ2-7 | TRBV7-3 | NA | NA
CASWDGGLETQYF | TGTGCCAGCTGGGACGGGGGCCTGGAGACCCAGTACTTC | TRBJ2-5 | TRBV28 | NA | NA
CATSDPREGNEQYF | TGTGCCACCAGTGACCCTCGAGAGGGGAACGAGCAGTACTTC | TRBJ2-7 | TRBV24-1 | few | NA
CASFDPVSPQETQYF | TGTGCCAGCTTCGACCCGGTATCCCCCCAAGAGACCCAGTACTTC | TRBJ2-5 | TRBV18 | NA | NA
CASSQRDRRETEAFF | TGTGCCAGCAGCCAACGGGACAGGCGGGAAACTGAAGCTTTCTTT | TRBJ1-1 | TRBV7-2 | few | TRBD1
CASSYKFATNEKLFF | TGTGCCAGCAGTTATAAGTTCGCAACTAATGAAAAACTGTTTTTT | TRBJ1-4 | TRBV6-5 | NA | NA
CASSTRQGLYGYTF | TGCGCCAGCAGCACCAGACAGGGCTTATATGGCTACACCTTC | TRBJ1-2 | TRBV5-1 | NA | TRBD1
CASSLSSGNTGELFF | TGTGCCAGCAGCTTATCTAGCGGGAACACCGGGGAGCTGTTTTTT | TRBJ2-2 | TRBV7-3 | NA | TRBD2
CASSSTETDTQYF | TGTGCCAGCAGCTCGACGGAGACAGATACGCAGTATTTT | TRBJ2-3 | TRBV7-3 | NA | NA
CASLSRETNSGANVLTF | TGCGCCAGCCTTTCCAGGGAAACCAACTCTGGGGCCAACGTCCTGACTTTC | TRBJ2-6 | TRBV10-2 | NA | NA
CASSLAMNTGELFF | TGTGCCAGCAGCCTAGCGATGAACACCGGGGAGCTGTTTTTT | TRBJ2-2 | TRBV7-6 | NA | NA
CASRDRGFTGELFF | TGTGCCAGCCGGGACAGGGGTTTCACCGGGGAGCTGTTTTTT | TRBJ2-2 | TRBV2 | NA | TRBD1
CASSERDRALGFLFTDTQYF | TGTGCCAGCAGTGAAAGGGACAGGGCCCTGGGGTTCCTATTCACAGATACGCAGTATTTT | TRBJ2-3 | TRBV6-1 | NA | TRBD1
CASSLEGTSSLDEQFF | TGCGCCAGCAGCTTGGAAGGGACTAGCTCTCTCGATGAGCAGTTCTTC | TRBJ2-1 | TRBV5-1 | NA | TRBD2
CSVEDGSYEQYF | TGCAGCGTTGAGGATGGGAGCTACGAGCAGTACTTC | TRBJ2-7 | TRBV29-1 | NA | NA
CASSTVVNYGYTF | TGTGCCAGCAGTACCGTTGTTAACTATGGCTACACCTTC | TRBJ1-2 | TRBV12-3/TRBV12-4 | NA | NA
CASSSDEGTGELFF | TGTGCCAGCAGTTCCGATGAGGGCACCGGGGAGCTGTTTTTT | TRBJ2-2 | TRBV6-2/TRBV6-3 | NA | NA
CSASAYTSGEPYEQYF | TGCAGTGCTAGTGCCTACACTAGCGGGGAGCCCTACGAGCAGTACTTC | TRBJ2-7 | TRBV20-1 | NA | TRBD2
CASSPGQANLRLSGNTIYF | TGTGCCAGCAGCCCCGGACAGGCTAACCTAAGGTTGTCTGGAAACACCATATATTTT | TRBJ1-3 | TRBV7-2 | NA | TRBD1
CASSSSESSYNEQFF | TGCGCCAGCAGCTCTTCAGAAAGCTCCTACAATGAGCAGTTCTTC | TRBJ2-1 | TRBV5-1 | many | NA
CASSAPGTSPLHF | TGTGCCAGCAGCGCCCCAGGGACCTCACCCCTCCACTTT | TRBJ1-6 | TRBV9 | NA | NA
CASSPRTGSSQPQHF | TGTGCCAGCAGCCCCCGGACAGGGAGTAGTCAGCCCCAGCATTTT | TRBJ1-5 | TRBV7-2 | few | TRBD1
CASSPSGANVLTF | TGTGCCAGCAGCCCCTCGGGGGCCAACGTCCTGACTTTC | TRBJ2-6 | TRBV7-9 | NA | NA
CASSISGTGTYEQYF | TGTGCCAGTAGTATTTCCGGGACAGGGACCTACGAGCAGTACTTC | TRBJ2-7 | TRBV19 | NA | TRBD1
CASSLRQQAGELFF | TGTGCCAGCAGCTTACGTCAGCAGGCCGGGGAGCTGTTTTTT | TRBJ2-2 | TRBV7-2 | NA | NA
CSVLGRGLSGNTIYF | TGCAGCGTTCTTGGCAGGGGACTCTCTGGAAACACCATATATTTT | TRBJ1-3 | TRBV29-1 | NA | NA
CASSRNTNTGELFF | TGTGCCAGCAGTCGCAATACTAACACCGGGGAGCTGTTTTTT | TRBJ2-2 | TRBV27 | NA | NA
CASSLGTSGLDIQYF | TGCGCCAGCAGCTTGGGGACTAGCGGGTTGGACATTCAGTACTTC | TRBJ2-4 | TRBV5-1 | NA | TRBD2
CATRGGSEQYF | TGTGCCACCAGAGGGGGGAGCGAGCAGTACTTC | TRBJ2-7 | TRBV15 | NA | NA